Below, one T cell receptor beta chain is given with its context. The record originates from a study of patients and donors after allogeneic stem cell transplantation. TCRdb itself ran the RT-PCR reads through MiXCR, one entry per CDR3 protein. The sample carries more than 850,000 distinct CDR3 sequences, roughly 18% recorded once. Per germline, CDR1 SGHVS and CDR2 FNYEAQ. The ends were cut back, 4 bases at V and 2 bases at J, with 14 bases in the middle. The CDR3 is made up of 15 amino acids. Sequences were obtained from blood, either unsorted or a sorted T cell fraction (not recorded which). The clonotype was recovered from a human donor who was either an allogeneic HSCT recipient or a stem cell or donor lymphocyte infusion donor (not recorded which). It is not recorded whose cells these are; they may come from a transplant donor. The rearrangement uses TRBV7-6 and TRBJ2-5; D is possibly TRBD2 (5 bases). The chain's CDR3 is CASSSTPGVQETQYF. The CDR3 region has the DNA TGTGCCAGCAGCTCAACCCCCGGGGTTCAAGAGACCCAGTACTTC. The full variable domain, its missing parts supplied by reference TRBV7-6 and TRBJ2-5, is GAGVSQSPRYKVTKRGQDVALRCDPISGHVSLYWYRQALGQGPEFLTYFNYEAQQDKSGLPNDRFSAERPEGSISTLTIQRTEQRDSAMYRCASSSTPGVQETQYFGPGTRLLVL.